The present T cell receptor beta chain was sequenced within a study of read filtering for tumor transcriptome and immune sequencing. Looking at the study overall: IR-seq gave about 3.5 to 11 million TCR reads per sample; RNA-seq gave roughly 75 to 1,300.

The library was built from 400 ng RNA with molecular barcoded adaptors for alpha/delta and beta/gamma chains. TCRdb passed the reads through MiXCR, listing each CDR3 protein once. The profile covers 20,000 to 30,000 distinct CDR3 sequences, with 22% appearing a single time and more than 40% taken by the ten largest. Study results and limitations: IR-seq captured clonotypes deeper and more reliably than RNA-seq. The sorted CD138-negative fraction was a mixed bone marrow immune population, not purified T cells.

This CDR3 is 14 amino acids long. Germline V CDR1 and CDR2: MNHNY, SVGAGI (reference sequence). V was trimmed by 6 bases and J by 5 bases, leaving 16 bases between them. In its sample, this clonotype was seen many times. Its specificity is not known. V gene TRBV6-6 combines with J gene TRBJ2-5; D possibly matches TRBD1 or TRBD2 (5 bases each). The sample taken for sequencing was a population of CD138-negative cells sorted from bone marrow. This TCR was recovered from a donor aged 40 or over with multiple myeloma. CDR3 residues: CASSPRKGEETQYF. The CDR3 coding sequence is TGTGCCAGCAGCCCCAGGAAAGGGGAGGAGACCCAGTACTTC.